These 17 T cell receptor beta chains came from one sample sequenced in a study of blood T cell repertoires in COVID-19. Assay used: immunoSEQ multiplex PCR; TCRdb lists only in-frame clones, some missing. The sample yields over 85,000 clones, 80% to 95% seen once. The source material was peripheral blood. These receptors were taken from a man younger than 35 with acute or convalescent COVID-19.

This chain links TRBV7-2 with TRBJ2-7, with 7 bases identical to TRBD2. Trimming took 0 bases from V and 1 from J; bases not matched to a gene: 3. Germline CDR1 reads SGHTA; CDR2 reads FQGNSA. This CDR3 is built from 15 residues. The CDR3 here is CASSLAPSGSYEQYF. The CDR3 region has the DNA TGTGCCAGCAGCTTAGCGCCTAGCGGTTCCTACGAGCAGTACTTC.

Only one count was recorded for this clone. This chain joins TRBV6-6 and TRBJ2-1; a weak D match, TRBD1 (5 bases). Trimming removed 7 bases at V and 8 bases at J, with 24 bases between. Germline assignment: CDR1 MNHNY and CDR2 SVGAGI (reference sequence). The CDR3 is made up of 16 amino acids. CDR3 residues: CASIPNTIFQGDEQFF. CDR3 DNA sequence: TGTGCCAGCATCCCTAATACCATTTTTCAGGGTGATGAGCAGTTCTTC.

This clone has a single count. V is TRBV30 and J is TRBJ1-3; unclear D gene. The CDR3 has 13 amino acids. CDR1 and CDR2 (germline): GTSNPN, SVGIG (reference sequence). Deletions cut 7 bases from V and 2 bases from J, with 12 bases between. CDR3 loop: CAFLLMPGNTIYF. The CDR3 nucleotides are TGTGCCTTTCTACTAATGCCTGGAAACACCATATATTTT.

V is TRBV19 and J is TRBJ2-5, with D perhaps TRBD2 (5 bases). The germline V and J ends were trimmed by 4 bases and 2 bases, with 14 bases remaining between them. Germline CDR1 is LNHDA and CDR2 is SQIVND (reference sequence). CDR3 length: 15 residues. CDR3 sequence: CASSTVSGRQETQYF. The CDR3 DNA follows: TGTGCCAGTAGTACGGTCAGCGGTAGGCAAGAGACCCAGTACTTC.

This chain connects TRBV19 to TRBJ1-1; TRBD1 is a possible D gene (5 bases). The CDR3 runs 14 residues. Germline V gene data show CDR1 as LNHDA and CDR2 as SQIVND (reference sequence). Trimming took 4 bases from V and 1 from J, leaving 10 bases between them. The CDR3 nucleotides are TGTGCCAGTAGTAAGACAGATCGGAACACTGAAGCTTTCTTT. This gives the protein CASSKTDRNTEAFF.

This clone was seen once. This rearrangement joins TRBV25-1 to TRBJ2-7; a weak D match, TRBD2 (6 bases). CDR3 length: 14 residues. The germline V gene has CDR1 MGHDK and CDR2 SYGVNS. Trimming took 3 bases from V and 0 from J, leaving 9 bases between them. CDR3 nucleotides: TGTGCCAGCAGTGAGGCGGGAAGCTCCTACGAGCAGTACTTC. Residues: CASSEAGSSYEQYF.

The chain has TRBV19 and TRBJ1-1, with D uncertain. Germline CDR1 reads LNHDA; CDR2 reads SQIVND (reference sequence). The CDR3 length is 15 residues. Trimming cost V 5 bases and J 6 bases, with 19 bases left between them. As DNA, the CDR3 is TGTGCCAGTAGTTCTCGCGGACTGGGTCCGGCTGAAGCTTTCTTT. This encodes CASSSRGLGPAEAFF.

This clone was found a few times. The chain couples TRBV19 to TRBJ1-4; no reliable D call. The CDR3 has 17 residues. Trimming removed 1 base at V and 1 base at J, with 13 bases between. The germline gives CDR1 LNHDA, CDR2 SQIVND (reference sequence). CDR3 residues: CASSIVLGGLTNEKLFF. The DNA for the CDR3 is TGTGCCAGTAGTATAGTATTGGGAGGGTTAACTAATGAAAAACTGTTTTTT.

This clone was seen a handful of times. The rearrangement joins TRBV14 to TRBJ2-7; possible D gene TRBD1, 5 bases. The CDR3 extends over 14 amino acids. Germline assignment: CDR1 SGHDN and CDR2 FVKESK. Trimming cost V 4 bases and J 1 base, with 11 bases left between them. CDR3 protein: CASSLLDTSYEQYF. CDR3 in DNA: TGTGCCAGCAGCCTTTTGGACACTTCCTACGAGCAGTACTTC.

This clone showed up just once. The rearrangement uses TRBV23-1 and TRBJ1-5, with D perhaps matching TRBD1 (6 bases). TRBV23-1 is an ORF, with its function uncertain. Trimming removed 1 base at V and 0 bases at J, with 13 bases between. CDR3 size: 17 residues. The CDR3 coding sequence is TGCGCCAGCAGTCAATTCAGGGAGGGGGATAGCAATCAGCCCCAGCATTTT. The encoded protein is CASSQFREGDSNQPQHF.

This rearrangement joins TRBV3-1 (or the pseudogene TRBV3-2) to TRBJ2-7; 7 bases agree with TRBD2. The CDR3 extends over 15 amino acids. Per germline, CDR1 LGHDT and CDR2 YNNKEL (reference sequence). With V trimmed by 3 bases and J by 0 bases, 5 bases remained unmatched. The CDR3: CASSQNPSGSYEQYF. CDR3 DNA: TGTGCCAGCAGCCAGAATCCTAGCGGCTCCTACGAGCAGTACTTC.

CDR3 region: CASSESGGGYGYTF. CDR3 in DNA: TGTGCCAGCAGTGAATCCGGGGGTGGCTATGGCTACACCTTC. V is TRBV25-1 and J is TRBJ1-2; D possibly corresponds to TRBD1 (5 bases). Germline CDR1 reads MGHDK; CDR2 reads SYGVNS. Trimming stripped 1 base from V and 4 bases from J, with 10 bases between. This CDR3 spans 14 amino acids.

This clone was observed once. The chain couples TRBV3-1 (or the pseudogene TRBV3-2) to TRBJ2-7, with D possibly matching TRBD2 (6 bases). CDR3 size: 16 residues. Germline V gives CDR1 LGHDT, CDR2 YNNKEL (reference sequence). The V gene lost 1 base and the J gene lost 3 bases, with 16 bases spanning the gap. CDR3 protein: CASSQVMGTSFYEQYF. CDR3 bases: TGTGCCAGCAGCCAAGTAATGGGAACTAGCTTCTACGAGCAGTACTTC.

This rearrangement joins TRBV2 to TRBJ1-1; D remains ambiguous. Per the germline V gene, CDR1 is SNHLY and CDR2 is FYNNEI. V was pared by 3 bases and J by 2 bases, with 7 bases between. This CDR3 region has 13 residues. The DNA for the CDR3 is TGTGCCAGCAGTGAGGGAGTAAACACTGAAGCTTTCTTT. The encoded protein is CASSEGVNTEAFF. Filled out from reference TRBV2 and TRBJ1-1, the complete variable domain reads EPEVTQTPSHQVTQMGQEVILRCVPISNHLYFYWYRQILGQKVEFLVSFYNNEISEKSEIFDDQFSVERPDGSNFTLKIRSTKLEDSAMYFCASSEGVNTEAFFGQGTRLTVV.

J is TRBJ2-2 and V is TRBV5-6; D is possibly TRBD2 (5 bases). This CDR3 contains 13 residues. V was clipped by 7 bases and J by 5 bases, with 12 bases between them. CDR1 SGHDT and CDR2 YYEEEE come from the germline V gene. CDR3 loop: CASGYTGTGELFF. CDR3 sequence (DNA): TGTGCCAGCGGATATACGGGGACCGGGGAGCTGTTTTTT.

J is TRBJ2-3 and V is TRBV19, with D maybe TRBD2 (5 bases). Trimming removed 5 bases at V and 4 bases at J, with 19 bases between. CDR1 and CDR2 (germline): LNHDA, SQIVND (reference sequence). This CDR3 has 16 residues. The CDR3 DNA reads as TGTGCCAGTAGTCCTACGGCGGCTTACGGGGCAGATACGCAGTATTTT. Its translation: CASSPTAAYGADTQYF.

The V and J genes are TRBV18 and TRBJ2-6; D might be TRBD1 (6 bases). V lost 2 bases and J 2 bases, leaving 13 bases between the germline ends. Germline V lookup: CDR1 KGHSH, CDR2 LQKENI. The CDR3 has 17 residues. CDR3 residues: CASSPGTPGAGANVLTF. CDR3 nucleotide sequence: TGTGCCAGCTCACCAGGGACACCTGGCGCTGGGGCCAACGTCCTGACTTTC. Together with reference TRBV18 and TRBJ2-6, the CDR3 gives the full variable domain: NAGVMQNPRHLVRRRGQEARLRCSPMKGHSHVYWYRQLPEEGLKFMVYLQKENIIDESGMPKERFSAEFPKEGPSILRIQQVVRGDSAAYFCASSPGTPGAGANVLTFGAGSRLTVL.